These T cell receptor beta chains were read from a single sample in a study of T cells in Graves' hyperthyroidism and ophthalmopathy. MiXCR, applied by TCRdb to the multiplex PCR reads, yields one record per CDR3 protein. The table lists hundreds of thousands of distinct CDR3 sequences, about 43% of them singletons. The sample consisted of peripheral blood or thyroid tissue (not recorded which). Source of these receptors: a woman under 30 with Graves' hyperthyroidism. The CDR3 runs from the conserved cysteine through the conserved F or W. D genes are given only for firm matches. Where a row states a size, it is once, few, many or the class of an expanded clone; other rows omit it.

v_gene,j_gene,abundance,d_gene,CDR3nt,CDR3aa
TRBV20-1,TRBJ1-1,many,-,TGCAGTGCTAGAGACGTCCAGGGTGTTGAAGCTTTCTTT,CSARDVQGVEAFF
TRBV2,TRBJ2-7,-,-,TGTGCCAGCAAAGGGGACGGCTACGAGCAGTACTTC,CASKGDGYEQYF
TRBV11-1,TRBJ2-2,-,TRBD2,TGTGCCAGCAGCCCCCTTAGCGGGAGGGCGAACACCGGGGAGCTGTTTTTT,CASSPLSGRANTGELFF
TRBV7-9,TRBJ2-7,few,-,TGCGCCAGCAGCTCCGGGGACTACGAGCAGTACTTC,CASSSGDYEQYF
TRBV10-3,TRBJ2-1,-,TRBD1,TGTGCCATCAGTGATACCCGCCTGACAGGGAGGCAGTTCTTC,CAISDTRLTGRQFF
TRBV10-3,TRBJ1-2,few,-,TGTGCCAGCAGTCCAAATACAGGGCGCTATGGCTACACCTTC,CASSPNTGRYGYTF
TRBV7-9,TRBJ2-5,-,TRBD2,TGTGCCAGCAGCTTTCGTAAGCGGGGGGTCGGGGAGACCCAGTACTTC,CASSFRKRGVGETQYF
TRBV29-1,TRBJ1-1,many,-,TGCAGCGTTGAACTACAGGCCGACACTGAAGCTTTCTTT,CSVELQADTEAFF
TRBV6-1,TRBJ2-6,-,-,TGTGCCAGCAGTCATCAGGTGGGAGCCAACGTCCTGACTTTC,CASSHQVGANVLTF
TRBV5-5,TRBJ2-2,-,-,TGCGCCAGCAGCTCTAGACTAGACACCGGGGAGCTGTTTTTT,CASSSRLDTGELFF
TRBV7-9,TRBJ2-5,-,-,TGTGCCAGCAGCTTCCGAGTCAGCCAAGAGACCCAGTACTTC,CASSFRVSQETQYF
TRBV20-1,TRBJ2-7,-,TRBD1,TGCAGTGCCCCCCACCCGGGACAGGGGACCATCGCTGACGAGCAGTACTTC,CSAPHPGQGTIADEQYF
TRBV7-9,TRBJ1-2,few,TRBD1,TGTGCCAGCAGCCGGGGACAGGGAACCGGCTACACCTTC,CASSRGQGTGYTF
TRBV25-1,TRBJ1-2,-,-,TGTGCCACCCTTGTCCCGGACAGAAGCTATGGCTACACCTTC,CATLVPDRSYGYTF
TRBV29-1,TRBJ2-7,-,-,TGCAGCGTTTCCACTGGGATTGGCGAGCAGTACTTC,CSVSTGIGEQYF
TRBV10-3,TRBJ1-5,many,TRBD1,TGTGCCATCAGCGGACAGGGCAATCAGCCCCAGCATTTT,CAISGQGNQPQHF
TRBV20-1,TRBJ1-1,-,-,TGCAGTCCAGAGGGAGCGAAGACGAACACTGAAGCTTTCTTT,CSPEGAKTNTEAFF
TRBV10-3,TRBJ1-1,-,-,TGTGCCGTAGCATTCTCAGGGCCCACTGAAGCTTTCTTT,CAVAFSGPTEAFF
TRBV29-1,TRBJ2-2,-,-,TGCAGCGTGACCTCTGAGGCCGGGGAGCTGTTTTTT,CSVTSEAGELFF
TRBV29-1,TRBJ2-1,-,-,TGCAGCGTTGTCAGCGTCAATGAGCAGTTCTTC,CSVVSVNEQFF
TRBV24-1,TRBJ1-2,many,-,TGTGCCACCAGTGATTTGGGCGAGTATGGCTACACCTTC,CATSDLGEYGYTF
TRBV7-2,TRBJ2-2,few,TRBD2,TGTGCCAGCAGCTCGAGACTAGCGAAGGTGACCGGGGAGCTGTTTTTT,CASSSRLAKVTGELFF
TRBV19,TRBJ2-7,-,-,TGTGCCAGTAGTATCGCGGTTTTCTACGAGCAGTACTTC,CASSIAVFYEQYF
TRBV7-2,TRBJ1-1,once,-,TGCGCCAGCAGCCTAGCAACTTTTTACACTGAAGCTTTCTTT,CASSLATFYTEAFF
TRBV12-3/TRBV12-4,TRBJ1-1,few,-,TGTGCCAGTGTAGACAGATCCAAAGCTTTCTTT,CASVDRSKAFF
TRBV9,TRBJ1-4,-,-,TGTGCCAGCAGCGTAGATGCCCGTGGACCCAGGGTTGTCACTAATGAAAAACTGTTTTTT,CASSVDARGPRVVTNEKLFF
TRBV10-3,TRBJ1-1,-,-,TGTGCCATCAGTGAGTCCGAGGGCCACACTGAAGCTTTCTTT,CAISESEGHTEAFF
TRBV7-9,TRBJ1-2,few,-,TGTGCCAGCAGTAGAAACCTAGCTAACTATGGCTACACCTTC,CASSRNLANYGYTF